This T cell receptor (beta chain) was captured by sequencing in a study of technical replicates of blood from several donors. The V gene's germline CDR1 is SGHRS and CDR2 YFSETQ. The CDR3 is 13 residues long. With V trimmed by 2 bases and J by 3 bases, 1 base remained unmatched. Libraries were prepared by immunoSEQ multiplex PCR; TCRdb keeps only in-frame clonotypes and omits some of them. The table records tens of thousands of clones, about 96% of them present only once. Sequencing input: T cells isolated from PBMCs. This chain joins TRBV5-1 and TRBJ1-1; 7 positions match TRBD1. This sequence was found in a human donor in good health. The CDR3 DNA follows: TGCGCCAGCAGCTTAGGACAGGACACTGAAGCTTTCTTT. The encoded protein is CASSLGQDTEAFF. Combining the CDR3 with reference TRBV5-1 and TRBJ1-1 gives the whole variable domain KAGVTQTPRYLIKTRGQQVTLSCSPISGHRSVSWYQQTPGQGLQFLFEYFSETQRNKGNFPGRFSGRQFSNSRSEMNVSTLELGDSALYLCASSLGQDTEAFFGQGTRLTVV.